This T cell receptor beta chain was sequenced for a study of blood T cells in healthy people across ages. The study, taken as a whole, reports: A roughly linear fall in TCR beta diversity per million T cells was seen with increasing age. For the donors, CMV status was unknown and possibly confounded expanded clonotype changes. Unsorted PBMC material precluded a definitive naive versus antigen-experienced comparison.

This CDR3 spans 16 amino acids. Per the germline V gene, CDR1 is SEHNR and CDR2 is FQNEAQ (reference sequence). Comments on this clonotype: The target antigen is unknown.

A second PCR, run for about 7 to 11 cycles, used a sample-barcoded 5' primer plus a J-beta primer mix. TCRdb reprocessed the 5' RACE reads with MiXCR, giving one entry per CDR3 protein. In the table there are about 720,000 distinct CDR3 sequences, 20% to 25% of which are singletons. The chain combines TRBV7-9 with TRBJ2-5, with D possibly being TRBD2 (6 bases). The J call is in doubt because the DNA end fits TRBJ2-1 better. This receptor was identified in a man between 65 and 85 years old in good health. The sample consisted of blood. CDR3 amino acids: CASSLLGGSTSGEQFF. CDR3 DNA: TGTGCCAGCAGCTTATTGGGGGGTTCTACCTCAGGTGAGCAGTTCTTC.